Presented here are 2 T cell receptor beta chains from one specimen sequenced in a study of blood T cell repertoires in COVID-19. Data came from immunoSEQ multiplex PCR; TCRdb stores just in-frame clones and leaves some out. The sample carries 35,000 or so clones, 85% to 95% recorded once. Source material: peripheral blood. The receptors shown here come from a man in his 60s with active or convalescent COVID-19.

The J gene is TRBJ2-3, the V gene TRBV7-6; 8 bases align to TRBD1. The germline gives CDR1 SGHVS, CDR2 FNYEAQ. V gave up 4 bases and J gave up 5 bases; unmatched junction bases: 14. The CDR3 covers 17 residues. The CDR3 spells CASSSSRGRGRVDTQYF. CDR3 nucleotide sequence: TGTGCCAGCAGCTCGAGCCGTGGCAGGGGGCGCGTAGATACGCAGTATTTT.

The DNA of the CDR3 is TGTGCCAGCAGTTACGTCAAGGGGGCAGCCTATCTCCAAGAGACCCAGTACTTC. Protein product: CASSYVKGAAYLQETQYF. This rearrangement joins TRBV6-2 or TRBV6-3 to TRBJ2-5; 7 bases fit TRBD1. Germline values: CDR1 MNHEY, CDR2 SVGEGT. The CDR3 loop spans 18 amino acids. After removal of 2 bases from V and 1 base from J, the junction contained 13 bases not matched to a gene.